This record covers a single T cell receptor (beta chain). Its target is unknown. Germline CDR1 reads SGHVS; CDR2 reads FNYEAQ. J gave up 5 bases and V 8 bases, and 8 bases lay outside the gene matches. This CDR3 comprises 14 residues. The data stem from a study of T cell responses to AZD1222 COVID-19 vaccine. Whole-study context: Whether given at about 4 or about 12 weeks, second doses were pooled. Overall study findings and caveats: Clonal diversity may have been underestimated, and the donors were mostly white British, with more females than males. CD4 TCRs covered the whole spike, strongest at regions 160-218 and 743-854. Unmutated variant regions are reportedly targeted by nearly half of spike-specific TCRs.

The method was immunoSEQ multiplex PCR; TCRdb's version includes in-frame clones alone and lacks a portion of them. The table lists 130,000 or so clones, roughly nine tenths of them singletons, with under 2% in the top ten. The chain combines TRBV7-6 with TRBJ2-3; 9 bases align to TRBD2. The sequence derives from an adult in good health. Sequenced here: peripheral blood, sampled on day 0 of AZD1222 vaccination. CDR3 nucleotide sequence: TGTGCCAGCCGGGGCGGGGGGGCTGTAGATACGCAGTATTTT. Translation: CASRGGGAVDTQYF.